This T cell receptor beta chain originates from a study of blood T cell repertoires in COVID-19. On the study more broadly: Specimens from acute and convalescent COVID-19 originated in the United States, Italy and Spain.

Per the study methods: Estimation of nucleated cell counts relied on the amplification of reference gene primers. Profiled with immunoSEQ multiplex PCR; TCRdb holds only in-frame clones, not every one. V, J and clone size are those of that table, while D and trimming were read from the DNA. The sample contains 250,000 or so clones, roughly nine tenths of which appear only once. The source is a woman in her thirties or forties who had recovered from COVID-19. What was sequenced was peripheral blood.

This CDR3 reads CASSYSQGLYGYTF. In nucleotides, the CDR3 is TGTGCCAGCAGTTACTCGCAGGGACTCTATGGCTACACCTTC. The J gene is TRBJ1-2, the V gene TRBV6-5, with D maybe TRBD1 (5 bases). There are 14 residues in the CDR3. Germline assignment: CDR1 MNHEY and CDR2 SVGAGI. The V end was cut by 0 bases, the J end by 4 bases, with 9 bases between.